This T cell receptor beta chain appears in the sequencing data of a study of T-cell reconstitution after alpha-beta-depleted transplantation in children. Germline V CDR1 and CDR2: SGHRS, YFSETQ. The J segment lost 7 bases and the V segment lost 1 base, leaving 7 bases of the junction unmatched. The CDR3 loop spans 15 amino acids. Unique molecular identifiers were incorporated when the TCRbeta library was constructed. Via MiXCR, TCRdb re-called the PCR reads, giving one row per CDR3 protein. The sample holds 450,000 to 600,000 distinct CDR3 sequences; approximately 16% are singletons and the top ten take less than 4%.

The sequencing here drew on PBMCs from the stem cell graft donor, taken from the stem cell graft. The chain employs TRBV5-1 and TRBJ2-1; 8 bases line up with TRBD2. This TCR was recovered from a human donor who donated a stem cell graft to a child with acute lymphoblastic leukemia. The CDR3 DNA reads TGCGCCAGCAGCTTGATCAGCGGGAGTACGAATGAGCAGTTCTTC. Its protein is CASSLISGSTNEQFF. The whole variable domain, filled in from reference TRBV5-1 and TRBJ2-1, reads KAGVTQTPRYLIKTRGQQVTLSCSPISGHRSVSWYQQTPGQGLQFLFEYFSETQRNKGNFPGRFSGRQFSNSRSEMNVSTLELGDSALYLCASSLISGSTNEQFFGPGTRLTVL.